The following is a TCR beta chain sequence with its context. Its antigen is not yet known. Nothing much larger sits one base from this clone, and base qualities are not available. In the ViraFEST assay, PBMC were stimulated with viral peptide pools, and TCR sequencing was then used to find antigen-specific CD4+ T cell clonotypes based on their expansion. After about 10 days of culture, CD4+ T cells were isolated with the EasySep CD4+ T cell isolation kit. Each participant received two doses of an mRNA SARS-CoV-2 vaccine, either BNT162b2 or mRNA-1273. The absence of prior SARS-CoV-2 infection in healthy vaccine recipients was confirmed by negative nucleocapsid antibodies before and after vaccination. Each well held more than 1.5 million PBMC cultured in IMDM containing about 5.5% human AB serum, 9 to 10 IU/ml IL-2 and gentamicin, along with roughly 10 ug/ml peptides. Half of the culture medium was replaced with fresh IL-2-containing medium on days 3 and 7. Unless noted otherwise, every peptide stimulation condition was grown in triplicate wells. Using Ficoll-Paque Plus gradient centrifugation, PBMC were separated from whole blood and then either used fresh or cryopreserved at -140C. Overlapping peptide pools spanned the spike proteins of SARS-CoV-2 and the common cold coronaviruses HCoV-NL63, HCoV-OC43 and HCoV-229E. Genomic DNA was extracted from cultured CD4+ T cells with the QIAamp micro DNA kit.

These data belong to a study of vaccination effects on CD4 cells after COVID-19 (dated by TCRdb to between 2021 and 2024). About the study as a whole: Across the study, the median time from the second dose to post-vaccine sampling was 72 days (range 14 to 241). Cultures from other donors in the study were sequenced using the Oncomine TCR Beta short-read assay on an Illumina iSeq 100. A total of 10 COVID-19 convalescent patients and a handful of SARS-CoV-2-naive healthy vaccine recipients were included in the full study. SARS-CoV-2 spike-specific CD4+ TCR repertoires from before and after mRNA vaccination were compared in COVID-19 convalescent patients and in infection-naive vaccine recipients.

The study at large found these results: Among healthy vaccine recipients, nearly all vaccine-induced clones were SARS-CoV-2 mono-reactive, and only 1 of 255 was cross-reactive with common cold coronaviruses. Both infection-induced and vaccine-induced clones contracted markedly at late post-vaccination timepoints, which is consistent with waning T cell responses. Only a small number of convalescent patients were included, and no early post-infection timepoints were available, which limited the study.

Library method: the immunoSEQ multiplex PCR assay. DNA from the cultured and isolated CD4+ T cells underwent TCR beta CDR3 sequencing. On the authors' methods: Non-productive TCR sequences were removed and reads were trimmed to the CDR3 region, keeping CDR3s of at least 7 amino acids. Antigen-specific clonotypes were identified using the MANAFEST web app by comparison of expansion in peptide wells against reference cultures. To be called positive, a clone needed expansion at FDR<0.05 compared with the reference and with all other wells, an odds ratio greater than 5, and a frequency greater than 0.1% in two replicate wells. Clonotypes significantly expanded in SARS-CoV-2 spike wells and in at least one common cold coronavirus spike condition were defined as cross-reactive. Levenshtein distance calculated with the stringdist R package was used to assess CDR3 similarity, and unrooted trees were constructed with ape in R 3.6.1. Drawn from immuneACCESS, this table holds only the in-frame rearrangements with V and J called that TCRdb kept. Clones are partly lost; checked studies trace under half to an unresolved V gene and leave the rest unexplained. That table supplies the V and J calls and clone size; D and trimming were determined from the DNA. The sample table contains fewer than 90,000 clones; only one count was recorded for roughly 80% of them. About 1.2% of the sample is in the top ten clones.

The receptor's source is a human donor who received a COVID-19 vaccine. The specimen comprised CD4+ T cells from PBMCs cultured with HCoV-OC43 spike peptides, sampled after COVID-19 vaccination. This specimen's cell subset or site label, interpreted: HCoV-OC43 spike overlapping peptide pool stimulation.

The CDR3 protein sequence reads: CASSLGTFVREQFF. In nucleotide form, the sequence is TGTGCCAGCAGCCTAGGGACATTCGTACGGGAGCAGTTCTTC. The chain was built from TRBV3-1 (or the pseudogene TRBV3-2) and TRBJ2-1; the D gene is perhaps TRBD1, from 6 matching bases. V is cut by 4 bases and J by 10 bases, and the space between the germline ends is 17 bases. Sequences LGHDT (CDR1) and YNNKEL (CDR2) are obtained from the germline V gene (reference sequence). Including cysteine and phenylalanine, the CDR3 has 14 amino acids. Only the CDR3 region is kept as DNA, spanning 42 bases read in frame from base 1.